A selection of T cell receptor beta chains follows, all from one sample in a study of metastatic and nonmetastatic thyroid tumors. TCRdb re-processed the PCR reads through MiXCR. The table has 53,000 or so clones, approximately 22% seen once. Specimen: blood. These receptors all stem from a female donor with papillary thyroid cancer or a benign thyroid nodule (not recorded which). Some clones in this sample may be carry-over from other donors' samples. Each CDR3 is given with its conserved first and last residue. A D gene is named only where the DNA matches it firmly. Clone size is not always given. Where it is, it says once, few, many or a class for expanded clones.

abundance: few; j_gene: TRBJ2-1; v_gene: TRBV10-3; d_gene: -; CDR3nt: TGTGCCATCAGTGATAATGACAGGTGTGAGCAGTTCTTC; CDR3aa: CAISDNDRCEQFF
abundance: many; j_gene: TRBJ2-1; v_gene: TRBV4-1; d_gene: TRBD1; CDR3nt: TGCGCCAGCAGCCAAGATCCGGGACAGGGTTCCTACAATGAGCAGTTCTTC; CDR3aa: CASSQDPGQGSYNEQFF
abundance: -; j_gene: TRBJ1-2; v_gene: TRBV27; d_gene: -; CDR3nt: TGTACCAGCAGCCTAAAGGGATATGGCTACACCTTC; CDR3aa: CTSSLKGYGYTF
abundance: many; j_gene: TRBJ2-3; v_gene: TRBV5-1; d_gene: TRBD1; CDR3nt: TGCGCCAGCAGCTTGGTGGGACAGCCCACAGATACGCAGTATTTT; CDR3aa: CASSLVGQPTDTQYF
abundance: -; j_gene: TRBJ2-2; v_gene: TRBV19; d_gene: TRBD1; CDR3nt: TGCGCCAGTAGCACACGGGACAGGGGTGCGATCGGGGAGCTGTTTTTT; CDR3aa: CASSTRDRGAIGELFF
abundance: many; j_gene: TRBJ1-4; v_gene: TRBV20-1; d_gene: TRBD1; CDR3nt: TGCAGTGTTAACAGGGGGCAGAATGAAAAACTGTTTTTT; CDR3aa: CSVNRGQNEKLFF
abundance: many; j_gene: TRBJ1-3; v_gene: TRBV4-1; d_gene: TRBD1; CDR3nt: TGCGCCAGCAGCCAAGTCCCGACAGGGGGAAACACCATATATTTT; CDR3aa: CASSQVPTGGNTIYF
abundance: many; j_gene: TRBJ1-1; v_gene: TRBV7-2; d_gene: -; CDR3nt: TGTGCCAGCAGCTTAGGAGGAGGAGGCACTGAAGCTTTCTTT; CDR3aa: CASSLGGGGTEAFF
abundance: many; j_gene: TRBJ1-4; v_gene: TRBV6-1; d_gene: -; CDR3nt: TGTGCCAGCAGTGAATGGTTTAATGAAAAACTGTTTTTT; CDR3aa: CASSEWFNEKLFF
abundance: many; j_gene: TRBJ2-2; v_gene: TRBV24-1; d_gene: -; CDR3nt: TGTGCCACCAGTGATTTTCCGGGCCTGGCCGGGGAGCTGTTTTTT; CDR3aa: CATSDFPGLAGELFF
abundance: many; j_gene: TRBJ2-2; v_gene: TRBV7-9; d_gene: -; CDR3nt: TGTGCCAGCAGCTTTCCGGGGGCGAACACCGGGGAGCTGTTTTTT; CDR3aa: CASSFPGANTGELFF
abundance: many; j_gene: TRBJ1-2; v_gene: TRBV19; d_gene: -; CDR3nt: TGTGCCAGTACCCCACGGGGGAACTATGGCTACACCTTC; CDR3aa: CASTPRGNYGYTF
abundance: many; j_gene: TRBJ1-5; v_gene: TRBV30; d_gene: TRBD1; CDR3nt: TGTGCCTGGAGTCCCAAGGGCCGACAGGGGATTCAGCCCCAGCATTTT; CDR3aa: CAWSPKGRQGIQPQHF
abundance: once; j_gene: TRBJ2-1; v_gene: TRBV6-2/TRBV6-3; d_gene: TRBD2; CDR3nt: TGTGCCAGCAGTTACTCGGGGTTAGCGGGAGGGGGTTACAATGAGAAGTTCTTC; CDR3aa: CASSYSGLAGGGYNEKFF
abundance: many; j_gene: TRBJ1-1; v_gene: TRBV27; d_gene: -; CDR3nt: TGTGCCAGCAGCAGAGGGCTTGAGGGGACTGAAGCTTTCTTT; CDR3aa: CASSRGLEGTEAFF
abundance: many; j_gene: TRBJ2-3; v_gene: TRBV4-2; d_gene: -; CDR3nt: TGTGCCAGCAGCCTCCAGCTCACAGATACGCAGTATTTT; CDR3aa: CASSLQLTDTQYF
abundance: many; j_gene: TRBJ2-3; v_gene: TRBV9; d_gene: TRBD2; CDR3nt: TGTGCCAGCAGTACTGGACTAGCGGGAGTGATAGATACGCAGTATTTT; CDR3aa: CASSTGLAGVIDTQYF
abundance: few; j_gene: TRBJ1-2; v_gene: TRBV2; d_gene: -; CDR3nt: TGTGCCATCAGAACTACAGGGATGAGTGACTATGGCTACACCTTC; CDR3aa: CAIRTTGMSDYGYTF
abundance: -; j_gene: TRBJ1-6; v_gene: TRBV20-1; d_gene: TRBD1; CDR3nt: TGCAGTGCTACCAGGGGGAATGGATATAATTCACCCCTCCACTTT; CDR3aa: CSATRGNGYNSPLHF
abundance: -; j_gene: TRBJ1-5; v_gene: TRBV20-1; d_gene: -; CDR3nt: TGCAGTGCTAGAACAGGGACATCTAGCAATAAGCCCAAGCATTTT; CDR3aa: CSARTGTSSNKPKHF
abundance: many; j_gene: TRBJ2-7; v_gene: TRBV4-1; d_gene: TRBD1; CDR3nt: TGCGCCAGCAGCCAGACTACCGGACAGGGCTACGAGCAGTACTTC; CDR3aa: CASSQTTGQGYEQYF
abundance: many; j_gene: TRBJ2-7; v_gene: TRBV6-1; d_gene: -; CDR3nt: TGTGCCAGCAGTGAAGCCTTGTATCGCGAGCAGTACTTC; CDR3aa: CASSEALYREQYF
abundance: many; j_gene: TRBJ2-1; v_gene: TRBV20-1; d_gene: TRBD2; CDR3nt: TGCAGTGCCCCGACTAGCGGGAGAATGCATGAGCAGTTCTTC; CDR3aa: CSAPTSGRMHEQFF
abundance: many; j_gene: TRBJ2-1; v_gene: TRBV18; d_gene: -; CDR3nt: TGTGCCAGCTCTTTGGGCCCCAACAATGAGCAGTTCTTC; CDR3aa: CASSLGPNNEQFF
abundance: many; j_gene: TRBJ2-7; v_gene: TRBV29-1; d_gene: -; CDR3nt: TGCAGCGTTGAGCGGAATGACGAGCAGTACTTC; CDR3aa: CSVERNDEQYF
abundance: many; j_gene: TRBJ2-7; v_gene: TRBV5-1; d_gene: -; CDR3nt: TGCGCCAGCAGCTTGGCTGATGCTTACGAGCAGTACTTC; CDR3aa: CASSLADAYEQYF
abundance: -; j_gene: TRBJ2-1; v_gene: TRBV11-2; d_gene: TRBD2; CDR3nt: TGTGCCAGCAGGCTAACCTCTAGCGGGGTGCGCTCCTACGAGCAGTTCTTC; CDR3aa: CASRLTSSGVRSYEQFF
abundance: many; j_gene: TRBJ2-5; v_gene: TRBV27; d_gene: TRBD2; CDR3nt: TGTGCCAGCAGTGAAGAGGGACTAGCGGGAGTTTGGGGGACCCAGTACTTC; CDR3aa: CASSEEGLAGVWGTQYF
abundance: few; j_gene: TRBJ2-3; v_gene: TRBV24-1; d_gene: TRBD1; CDR3nt: TGTGCCACCAGTGATTCCTGGACAGGGGGAGTTTGCGCAGATACGCAGTATTTT; CDR3aa: CATSDSWTGGVCADTQYF
abundance: many; j_gene: TRBJ1-5; v_gene: TRBV24-1; d_gene: -; CDR3nt: TGTGCCACCAGTGGAGCGGGGTACGGCAATCAGCCCCAGCATTTT; CDR3aa: CATSGAGYGNQPQHF
abundance: many; j_gene: TRBJ1-2; v_gene: TRBV5-1; d_gene: -; CDR3nt: TGCGCCAGCAGCTTGAACAATGGCTACACCTTC; CDR3aa: CASSLNNGYTF
abundance: -; j_gene: TRBJ2-1; v_gene: TRBV11-2; d_gene: -; CDR3nt: TGTGCCAGCAGCTTTCCTTGGCGGGTCAACAATGAGCAGTTCTTC; CDR3aa: CASSFPWRVNNEQFF
abundance: many; j_gene: TRBJ2-1; v_gene: TRBV14; d_gene: -; CDR3nt: TGTGCCAGCGGCAGGGGAGTGGCGGGACTGGGGTATGATGAGCAGTTCTTC; CDR3aa: CASGRGVAGLGYDEQFF
abundance: -; j_gene: TRBJ1-1; v_gene: TRBV28; d_gene: TRBD1; CDR3nt: TGTGCCATCAGACACCCGGGACAGGGGAACACTTTAGCTTTCTTT; CDR3aa: CAIRHPGQGNTLAFF
abundance: many; j_gene: TRBJ1-6; v_gene: TRBV5-6; d_gene: TRBD1; CDR3nt: TGTGCCAGCAGCCCCGGGACAGGGGGAAGGTCACCCCTCCACTTT; CDR3aa: CASSPGTGGRSPLHF
abundance: many; j_gene: TRBJ2-1; v_gene: TRBV11-2; d_gene: TRBD1; CDR3nt: TGTGCCAGCAGCTCCGGACAGGGGTACAACAGTGAGCAGTTCTTC; CDR3aa: CASSSGQGYNSEQFF
abundance: -; j_gene: TRBJ2-7; v_gene: TRBV20-1; d_gene: -; CDR3nt: TGCGGTGCTGGGCCGGAGGGGTACGCCTACGAGCAGTACTTC; CDR3aa: CGAGPEGYAYEQYF